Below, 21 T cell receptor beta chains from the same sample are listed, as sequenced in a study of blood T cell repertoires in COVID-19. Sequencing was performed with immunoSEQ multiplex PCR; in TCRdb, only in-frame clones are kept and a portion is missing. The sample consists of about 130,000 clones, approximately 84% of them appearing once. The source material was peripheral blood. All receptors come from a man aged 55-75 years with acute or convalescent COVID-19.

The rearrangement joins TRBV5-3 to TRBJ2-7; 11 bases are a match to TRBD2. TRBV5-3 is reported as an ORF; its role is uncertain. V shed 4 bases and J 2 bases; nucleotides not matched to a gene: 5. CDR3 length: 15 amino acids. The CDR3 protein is CARSLPTSGTYEQYF. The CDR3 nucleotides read TGTGCCAGAAGCCTTCCGACTAGCGGGACCTACGAGCAGTACTTC.

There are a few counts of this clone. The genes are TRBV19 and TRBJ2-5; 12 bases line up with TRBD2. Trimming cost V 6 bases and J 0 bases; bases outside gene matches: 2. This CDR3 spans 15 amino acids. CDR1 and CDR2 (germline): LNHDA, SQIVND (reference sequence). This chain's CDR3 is CASRASGGDQETQYF. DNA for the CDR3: TGTGCCAGTAGGGCTAGCGGGGGGGACCAAGAGACCCAGTACTTC.

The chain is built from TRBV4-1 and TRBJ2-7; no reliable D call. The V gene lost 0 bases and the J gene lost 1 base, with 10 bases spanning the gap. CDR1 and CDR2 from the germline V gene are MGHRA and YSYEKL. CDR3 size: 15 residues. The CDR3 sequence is CASSQDTSPSYEQYF. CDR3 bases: TGCGCCAGCAGCCAAGACACGAGCCCGTCCTACGAGCAGTACTTC.

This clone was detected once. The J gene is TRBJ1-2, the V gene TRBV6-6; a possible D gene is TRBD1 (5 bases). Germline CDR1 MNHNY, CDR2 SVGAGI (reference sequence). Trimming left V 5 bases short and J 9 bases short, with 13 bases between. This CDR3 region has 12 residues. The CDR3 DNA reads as TGTGCCAGCAGTGACGTCCAGGGCAGCTACACCTTC. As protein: CASSDVQGSYTF.

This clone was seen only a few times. The CDR3 DNA sequence: TGTGCCAGCAGCCTCCGGACAGGGTATGAAAAACTGTTTTTT. It is translated as CASSLRTGYEKLFF. V and J are TRBV3-1 (or the pseudogene TRBV3-2) and TRBJ1-4; TRBD1 aligns across 8 bases. Germline CDR1 is LGHDT and CDR2 is YNNKEL (reference sequence). This CDR3 has 14 amino acids. Unmatched junction bases numbered 4, after V lost 4 bases and J lost 6 bases.

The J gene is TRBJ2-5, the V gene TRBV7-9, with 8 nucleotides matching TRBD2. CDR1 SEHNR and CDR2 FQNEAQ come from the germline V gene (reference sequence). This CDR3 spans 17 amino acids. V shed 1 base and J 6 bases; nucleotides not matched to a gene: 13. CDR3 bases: TGTGCCAGCAGCTTAGAGACAGGCGCCGGGGGGGAACAGACCCAGTACTTC. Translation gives CASSLETGAGGEQTQYF.

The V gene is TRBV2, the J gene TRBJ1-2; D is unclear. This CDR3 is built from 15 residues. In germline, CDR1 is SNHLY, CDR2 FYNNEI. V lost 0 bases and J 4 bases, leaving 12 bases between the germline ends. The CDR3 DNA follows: TGTGCCAGCAGTGAAGCGCAACTGCCCCGCTATGGCTACACCTTC. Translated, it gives CASSEAQLPRYGYTF.

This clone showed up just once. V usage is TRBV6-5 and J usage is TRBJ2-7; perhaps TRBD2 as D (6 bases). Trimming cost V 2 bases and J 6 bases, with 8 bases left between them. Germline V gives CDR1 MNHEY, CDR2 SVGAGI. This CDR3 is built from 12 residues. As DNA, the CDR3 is TGTGCCAGCAGTTACCGGGGGTTCGAGCAGTACTTC. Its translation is CASSYRGFEQYF.

The CDR3 is CATSDSTGASTDTQYF. The CDR3 coding sequence is TGTGCCACCAGTGACTCGACAGGGGCCAGCACAGATACGCAGTATTTT. The chain joins TRBV24-1 to TRBJ2-3, with 8 bases fitting TRBD1. Germline V gene data show CDR1 as KGHDR and CDR2 as SFDVKD. The junction had 5 bases not matched to a gene; V was cut back by 4 bases and J by 0 bases. This CDR3 contains 16 residues.

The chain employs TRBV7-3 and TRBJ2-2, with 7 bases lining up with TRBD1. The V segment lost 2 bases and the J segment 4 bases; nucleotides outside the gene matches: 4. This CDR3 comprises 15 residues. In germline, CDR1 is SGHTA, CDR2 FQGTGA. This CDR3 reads CASSLLPGGTGELFF. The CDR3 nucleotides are TGTGCCAGCAGCTTACTCCCAGGGGGCACCGGGGAGCTGTTTTTT.

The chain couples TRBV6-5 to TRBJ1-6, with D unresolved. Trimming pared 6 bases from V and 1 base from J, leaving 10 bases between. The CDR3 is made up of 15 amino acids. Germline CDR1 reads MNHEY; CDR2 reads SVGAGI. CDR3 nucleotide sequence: TGTGCCAGCAGCCGGGTAGTGTCCTATAATTCACCCCTCCACTTT. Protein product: CASSRVVSYNSPLHF.

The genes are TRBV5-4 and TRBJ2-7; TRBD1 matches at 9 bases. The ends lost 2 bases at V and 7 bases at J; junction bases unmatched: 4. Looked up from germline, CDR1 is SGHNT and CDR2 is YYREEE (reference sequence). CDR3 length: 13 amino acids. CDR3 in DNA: TGTGCCAGCAGCTTACAGGGGGCTCGAGAGCAGTACTTC. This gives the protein CASSLQGAREQYF.

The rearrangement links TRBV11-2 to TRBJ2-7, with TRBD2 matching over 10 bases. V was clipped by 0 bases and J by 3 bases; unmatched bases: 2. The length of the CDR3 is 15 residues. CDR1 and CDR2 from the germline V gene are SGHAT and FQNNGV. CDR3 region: CASSLDTSGIYEQYF. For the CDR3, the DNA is TGTGCCAGCAGCTTAGATACTAGCGGGATCTACGAGCAGTACTTC.

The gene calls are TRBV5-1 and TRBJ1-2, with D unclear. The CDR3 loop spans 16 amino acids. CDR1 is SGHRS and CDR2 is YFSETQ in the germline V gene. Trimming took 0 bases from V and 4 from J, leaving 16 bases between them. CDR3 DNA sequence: TGCGCCAGCAGCTTGGAAGAAGGAGGGTCTAGCTATGGCTACACCTTC. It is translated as CASSLEEGGSSYGYTF.

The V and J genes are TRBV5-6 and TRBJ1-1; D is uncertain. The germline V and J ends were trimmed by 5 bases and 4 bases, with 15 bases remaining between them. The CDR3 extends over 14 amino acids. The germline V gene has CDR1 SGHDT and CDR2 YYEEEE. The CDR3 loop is CASRAEGLGTEAFF. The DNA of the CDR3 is TGTGCCAGCAGGGCCGAGGGATTGGGCACTGAAGCTTTCTTT. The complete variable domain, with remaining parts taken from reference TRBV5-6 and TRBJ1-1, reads DAGVTQSPTHLIKTRGQQVTLRCSPKSGHDTVSWYQQALGQGPQFIFQYYEEEERQRGNFPDRFSGHQFPNYSSELNVNALLLGDSALYLCASRAEGLGTEAFFGQGTRLTVV.

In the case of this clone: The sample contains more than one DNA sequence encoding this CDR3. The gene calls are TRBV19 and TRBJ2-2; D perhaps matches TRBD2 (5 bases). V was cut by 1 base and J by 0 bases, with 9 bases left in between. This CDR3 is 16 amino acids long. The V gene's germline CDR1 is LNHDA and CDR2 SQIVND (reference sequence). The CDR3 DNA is TGTGCCAGTAGTATAGTCGGTAGCGCGAACACCGGGGAGCTGTTTTTT. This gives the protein CASSIVGSANTGELFF.

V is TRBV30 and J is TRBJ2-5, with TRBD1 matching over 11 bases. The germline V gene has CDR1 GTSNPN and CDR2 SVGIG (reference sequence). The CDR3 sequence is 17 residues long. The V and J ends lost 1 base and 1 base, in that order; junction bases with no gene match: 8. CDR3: CAWSDLGTGGLQETQYF. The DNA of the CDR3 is TGTGCCTGGAGTGACCTCGGGACAGGGGGTCTCCAAGAGACCCAGTACTTC.

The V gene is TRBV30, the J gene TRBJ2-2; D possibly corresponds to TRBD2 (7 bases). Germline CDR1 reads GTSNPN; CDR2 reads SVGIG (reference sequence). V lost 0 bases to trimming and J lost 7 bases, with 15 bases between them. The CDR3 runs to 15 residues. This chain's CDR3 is CAWSVLQGGGGELFF. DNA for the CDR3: TGTGCCTGGAGTGTATTGCAGGGAGGGGGCGGGGAGCTGTTTTTT.

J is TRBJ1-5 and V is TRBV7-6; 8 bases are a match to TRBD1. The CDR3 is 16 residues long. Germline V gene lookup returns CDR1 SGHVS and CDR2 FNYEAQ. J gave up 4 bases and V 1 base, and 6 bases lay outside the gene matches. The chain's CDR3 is CASSLGQRTGNQPQHF. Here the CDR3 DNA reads TGTGCCAGCAGCTTAGGACAACGGACAGGGAATCAGCCCCAGCATTTT.

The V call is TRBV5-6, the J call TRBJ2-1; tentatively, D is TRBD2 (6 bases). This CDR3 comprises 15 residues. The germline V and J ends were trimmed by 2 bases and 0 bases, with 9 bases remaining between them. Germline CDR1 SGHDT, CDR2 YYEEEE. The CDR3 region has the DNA TGTGCCAGCAGCTTCCGGGGGAGCTCCTACAATGAGCAGTTCTTC. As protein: CASSFRGSSYNEQFF.

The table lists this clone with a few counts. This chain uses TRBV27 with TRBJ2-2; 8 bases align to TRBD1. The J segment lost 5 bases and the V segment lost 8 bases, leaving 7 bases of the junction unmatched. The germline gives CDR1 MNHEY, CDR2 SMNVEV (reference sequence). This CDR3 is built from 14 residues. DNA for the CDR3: TGTGCCAGCCCTGGACAGGGTAGTACCGGGGAGCTGTTTTTT. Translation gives CASPGQGSTGELFF.